This entry lists 7 T cell receptor beta chains sequenced from one sample in a study of blood T cell repertoires in COVID-19. Here immunoSEQ multiplex PCR was the method, and the copy in TCRdb shows in-frame clones only, minus some. Of more than 150,000 clones in the sample, 80% to 85% were seen once. What was sequenced was peripheral blood. These TCRs come from a woman aged 35 to 49 with acute or convalescent COVID-19.

The chain carries TRBV2 and TRBJ2-7; 9 bases map to TRBD1. Germline V gene data show CDR1 as SNHLY and CDR2 as FYNNEI. The CDR3 has 13 residues. After removal of 5 bases from V and 3 bases from J, the junction contained 2 bases not matched to a gene. The CDR3 loop is CASSWGQGYEQYF. The CDR3, as DNA: TGTGCCAGCAGTTGGGGACAGGGCTACGAGCAGTACTTC.

The chain uses TRBV13 and TRBJ2-1, with TRBD2 identical over 12 bases. This CDR3 contains 13 residues. Germline trimming cut 5 bases from V and 8 bases from J; bases unmatched to any gene: 1. Germline assignment: CDR1 PRHDT and CDR2 FYEKMQ (reference sequence). The CDR3 DNA reads as TGTGCCAGCAGCCTAGCGGGAGGGGATGAGCAGTTCTTC. It is translated as CASSLAGGDEQFF.

The V call is TRBV10-2, the J call TRBJ1-1; no clear D gene. The CDR3 runs 14 residues. The germline V and J ends were trimmed by 0 bases and 5 bases, with 10 bases remaining between them. Germline CDR1 reads WSHSY; CDR2 reads SAAADI. This CDR3 is CASSESGRGTEAFF. CDR3 coding DNA: TGCGCCAGCAGTGAGTCGGGGAGAGGGACTGAAGCTTTCTTT.

The count of this clone is one. This chain's CDR3 is CASSSREGNEQFF. The CDR3 bases are TGTGCCAGCAGTTCCAGGGAAGGGAATGAGCAGTTCTTC. The chain recombines TRBV27 with TRBJ2-1; a weak D match, TRBD1 (5 bases). Germline CDR1 and CDR2: MNHEY and SMNVEV (reference sequence). Between the trimmed V and J ends, which lost 4 bases and 7 bases, there was a span of 11 bases. The CDR3 is made up of 13 amino acids.

The V and J genes are TRBV28 and TRBJ1-6; 7 positions match TRBD1. Looked up from germline, CDR1 is MDHEN and CDR2 is SYDVKM. V shed 5 bases and J 1 base; nucleotides not matched to a gene: 5. The CDR3 contains 16 residues. CDR3 DNA: TGTGCCAGCAGTATACTGGGACAGTCCTATAATTCACCCCTCCACTTT. It encodes CASSILGQSYNSPLHF. Full variable domain (rest looked up from reference TRBV28 and TRBJ1-6): DVKVTQSSRYLVKRTGEKVFLECVQDMDHENMFWYRQDPGLGLRLIYFSYDVKMKEKGDIPEGYSVSREKKERFSLILESASTNQTSMYLCASSILGQSYNSPLHFGNGTRLTVT.

This chain joins TRBV24-1 and TRBJ2-3; D might be TRBD1 (6 bases). V lost 0 bases and J 1 base, leaving 7 bases between the germline ends. This CDR3 region has 15 residues. Germline CDR1 is KGHDR and CDR2 is SFDVKD. CDR3 in DNA: TGTGCCACCAGTGATTTGGGGGGCGGCACAGATACGCAGTATTTT. It yields the protein CATSDLGGGTDTQYF.

The CDR3 bases are TGTGCCAGCAGTTTGACTAGCGGGAGGGCCGGGGAGCTGTTTTTT. This encodes CASSLTSGRAGELFF. This chain links TRBV28 with TRBJ2-2; 14 nucleotides line up with TRBD2. Per germline, CDR1 MDHEN and CDR2 SYDVKM. This CDR3 contains 15 residues. V lost 3 bases, J lost 6 bases, and 0 bases stayed unmatched.